This entry lists 18 T cell receptor beta chains sequenced from one sample in a study of T cell responses to AZD1222 COVID-19 vaccine. Only in-frame clones appear in the TCRdb table, and some are missing; sequencing was by immunoSEQ multiplex PCR. Of about 120,000 clones in the sample, more than 75% were seen once. The starting material was peripheral blood, obtained on day 0 of AZD1222 vaccination. These receptors originate from an adult in good health.

The J gene is TRBJ1-2, the V gene TRBV12-3 or TRBV12-4; 8 bases match TRBD1. The CDR3 runs to 12 residues. V was clipped by 8 bases and J by 9 bases; unmatched bases: 8. The CDR3 loop reads CASSQGVASYTF. CDR3 coding DNA: TGTGCCAGCTCACAGGGGGTCGCAAGCTACACCTTC.

The V call is TRBV7-9, the J call TRBJ2-5; D is uncertain. This CDR3 comprises 14 residues. The germline CDR1 and CDR2 sequences are SEHNR and FQNEAQ (reference sequence). V was trimmed by 2 bases and J by 2 bases, leaving 9 bases between them. CDR3 loop: CASSLSDLQETQYF. The CDR3 region has the DNA TGTGCCAGCAGCTTATCGGATCTGCAAGAGACCCAGTACTTC.

The rearrangement joins TRBV28 to TRBJ2-7, with 7 nucleotides matching TRBD2. Germline V gene lookup returns CDR1 MDHEN and CDR2 SYDVKM. Trimming removed 6 bases from V and 0 bases from J; junction bases left unmatched: 8. The CDR3 loop spans 15 amino acids. CDR3 nucleotide sequence: TGTGCCAGCAGCCAAAGCGGGGAGAGCTCCTACGAGCAGTACTTC. Its protein is CASSQSGESSYEQYF.

The V gene is TRBV27, the J gene TRBJ2-2, with a possible D match to TRBD2 (7 bases). Germline loops: CDR1 MNHEY, CDR2 SMNVEV (reference sequence). This CDR3 spans 21 amino acids. The V gene lost 0 bases and the J gene lost 6 bases, with 29 bases spanning the gap. The CDR3 DNA is TGTGCCAGCAGTTTATCGGGGCTGGGGGGCTATGCGGGAGAAGGGCCCGGGGAGCTGTTTTTT. This encodes CASSLSGLGGYAGEGPGELFF.

The rearrangement joins TRBV30 to TRBJ1-5, with no clear D. This CDR3 region has 15 residues. Germline V gene sequence: CDR1 GTSNPN, CDR2 SVGIG (reference sequence). Trimming left V 0 bases short and J 0 bases short, with 9 bases between. The CDR3 loop reads CAWSVSGYSNQPQHF. In DNA form, the CDR3 reads TGTGCCTGGAGTGTAAGCGGTTATAGCAATCAGCCCCAGCATTTT. Looking up the rest from reference TRBV30 and TRBJ1-5 gives the full variable domain: SQTIHQWPATLVQPVGSPLSLECTVEGTSNPNLYWYRQAAGRGLQLLFYSVGIGQISSEVPQNLSASRPQDRQFILSSKKLLLSDSGFYLCAWSVSGYSNQPQHFGDGTRLSIL.

The chain carries TRBV11-3 and TRBJ2-2; D remains unclear. Germline lookup yields CDR1 SGHNT and CDR2 YENEEA. Deletions cut 3 bases from V and 5 bases from J, with 4 bases between. CDR3 length: 12 amino acids. The CDR3 is CASSFTTGELFF. The CDR3, as DNA: TGTGCCAGCAGCTTTACAACCGGGGAGCTGTTTTTT.

The chain recombines TRBV29-1 with TRBJ2-7; perhaps TRBD1 as D (6 bases). The CDR3 contains 14 residues. The V gene lost 1 base and the J gene lost 2 bases, with 12 bases spanning the gap. CDR1 and CDR2 (germline): SQVTM, ANQGSEA. The CDR3: CSVEGPGQTYEQYF. The CDR3 nucleotides read TGCAGCGTTGAAGGGCCCGGACAGACCTACGAGCAGTACTTC.

This chain joins TRBV6-1 and TRBJ1-5, with D tentatively TRBD1 (6 bases). This CDR3 region has 14 residues. Trimming pared 0 bases from V and 7 bases from J, leaving 10 bases between. The germline CDR1 and CDR2 sequences are MNHNS and SASEGT. In DNA form, the CDR3 reads TGTGCCAGCAGTGAAGCAGGGGGAAAACAGCCCCAGCATTTT. It specifies CASSEAGGKQPQHF.

This clone showed up just once. The chain uses TRBV2 and TRBJ2-7; a possible D gene is TRBD2 (6 bases). Between the trimmed V and J ends, which lost 6 bases and 4 bases, there was a span of 19 bases. The CDR3 spans 15 residues. Germline V CDR1 and CDR2: SNHLY, FYNNEI. The CDR3 coding sequence is TGTGCCAGCAGCAAGGCGTCGGGGGTGCTGTACGAGCAGTACTTC. This sequence encodes CASSKASGVLYEQYF.

V is TRBV5-1 and J is TRBJ2-2; no clear D gene. Germline CDR1 and CDR2: SGHRS and YFSETQ. The CDR3 is made up of 16 amino acids. V lost 1 base and J 3 bases, leaving 13 bases between the germline ends. The CDR3 region is CASSLLGSRDTGELFF. Here the CDR3 DNA reads TGCGCCAGCAGCTTGTTGGGGTCGCGCGACACCGGGGAGCTGTTTTTT.

The J gene is TRBJ1-6, the V gene TRBV4-3; the D is unclear. Germline values: CDR1 LGHNA, CDR2 YSLEER. The ends were cut back, 0 bases at V and 9 bases at J, with 12 bases in the middle. CDR3 size: 15 residues. CDR3 nucleotide sequence: TGCGCCAGCAGCCAAGAGACACTTCCCAGTTCACCCCTCCACTTT. Amino acids: CASSQETLPSSPLHF.

The chain's CDR3 is CASSSGGSVSYEQYF. The CDR3 coding sequence is TGTGCCAGCAGCTCAGGGGGGAGCGTATCCTACGAGCAGTACTTC. The V gene is TRBV7-2, the J gene TRBJ2-7; D is perhaps TRBD1 (7 bases). The V and J ends lost 4 bases and 1 base respectively, with 14 bases between them. CDR1 and CDR2 from the germline V gene are SGHTA and FQGNSA. The CDR3 spans 15 residues.

The chain carries TRBV7-3 and TRBJ1-5; perhaps TRBD1 as D (5 bases). CDR3 size: 16 residues. Germline V gene data show CDR1 as SGHTA and CDR2 as FQGTGA. The ends were cut back, 5 bases at V and 1 base at J, with 15 bases in the middle. The CDR3 bases are TGTGCCAGCAGCCCCAACTCAGGGTGGAGCAATCAGCCCCAGCATTTT. Encoded protein: CASSPNSGWSNQPQHF.

The rearrangement joins TRBV28 to TRBJ2-1; 11 nucleotides align to TRBD2. The germline gives CDR1 MDHEN, CDR2 SYDVKM. The CDR3 loop spans 14 amino acids. The V and J ends lost 6 bases and 8 bases, in that order; junction bases with no gene match: 6. CDR3 sequence: CASSLSGRVDEQFF. In nucleotides, the CDR3 is TGTGCCAGCAGCCTTAGCGGGAGGGTCGATGAGCAGTTCTTC.

The chain joins TRBV9 to TRBJ1-4; no reliable D call. The CDR3 totals 15 residues. The V end lost 0 bases, the J end lost 4 bases, and 10 bases lay between the germline ends. Germline CDR1 SGDLS, CDR2 YYNGEE. CDR3 loop: CASSVGGGLNEKLFF. The DNA for the CDR3 is TGTGCCAGCAGCGTAGGGGGAGGTCTTAATGAAAAACTGTTTTTT. The whole variable domain, filled in from reference TRBV9 and TRBJ1-4, reads DSGVTQTPKHLITATGQRVTLRCSPRSGDLSVYWYQQSLDQGLQFLIQYYNGEERAKGNILERFSAQQFPDLHSELNLSSLELGDSALYFCASSVGGGLNEKLFFGSGTQLSVL.

The gene calls are TRBV19 and TRBJ1-1; no firm D call. CDR3 length: 16 amino acids. Germline values: CDR1 LNHDA, CDR2 SQIVND (reference sequence). V gave up 5 bases and J gave up 1 base, with 17 bases separating them. CDR3 sequence: CASSSSPTSRNTEAFF. In DNA form, the CDR3 reads TGTGCCAGTAGTTCCTCCCCGACGAGCAGGAACACTGAAGCTTTCTTT.

The chain combines TRBV30 with TRBJ1-1; 7 bases are a match to TRBD1. Germline V gene sequence: CDR1 GTSNPN, CDR2 SVGIG (reference sequence). This CDR3 has 13 amino acids. V gave up 2 bases and J gave up 6 bases; unmatched junction bases: 6. The DNA of the CDR3 is TGTGCCTGGAGTCCAGGGGGTTCTTCTGAAGCTTTCTTT. It codes for CAWSPGGSSEAFF.

The V call is TRBV7-2, the J call TRBJ2-7; the match to TRBD2 covers 10 bases. V dropped 4 bases and J dropped 9; count of bases not matched to a gene: 15. Germline CDR1 is SGHTA and CDR2 is FQGNSA. The CDR3 consists of 16 residues. The CDR3 region has the DNA TGTGCCAGCAGCTCCCGAGCTAGCGGGGGTTTATCGCGGCAGTACTTC. Its protein is CASSSRASGGLSRQYF.